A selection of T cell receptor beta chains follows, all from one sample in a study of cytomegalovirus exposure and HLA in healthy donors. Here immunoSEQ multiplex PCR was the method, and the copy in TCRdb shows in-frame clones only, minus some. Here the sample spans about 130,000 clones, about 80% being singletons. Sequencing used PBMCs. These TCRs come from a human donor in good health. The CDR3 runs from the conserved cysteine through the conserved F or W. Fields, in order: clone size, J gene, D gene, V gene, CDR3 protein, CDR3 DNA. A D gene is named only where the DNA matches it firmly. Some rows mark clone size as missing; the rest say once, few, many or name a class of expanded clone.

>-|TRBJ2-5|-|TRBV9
CASSPLGADQETQYF
TGTGCCAGCAGCCCCCTGGGAGCGGACCAAGAGACCCAGTACTTC
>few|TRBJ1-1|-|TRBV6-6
CASSSREMRTEAFF
TGTGCCAGCAGTTCTCGGGAAATGCGGACTGAAGCTTTCTTT
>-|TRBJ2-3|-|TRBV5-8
CASSLVTGVTSTDTQYF
TGTGCCAGCAGCTTGGTGACAGGAGTTACTAGCACAGATACGCAGTATTTT
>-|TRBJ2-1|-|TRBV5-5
CASSPTSISSYNEQFF
TGTGCCAGCAGCCCCACCAGTATTTCCTCCTACAATGAGCAGTTCTTC
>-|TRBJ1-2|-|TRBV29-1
CSAGDNYGYTF
TGCAGCGCAGGGGACAACTATGGCTACACCTTC
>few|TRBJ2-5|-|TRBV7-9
CASSLGEEETQYF
TGTGCCAGCAGCCTCGGGGAGGAAGAGACCCAGTACTTC
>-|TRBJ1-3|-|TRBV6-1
CASSEAPGYTIYF
TGTGCCAGCAGTGAAGCTCCGGGATACACCATATATTTT
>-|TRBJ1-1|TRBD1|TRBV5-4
CASSGTGGGTEAFF
TGTGCCAGCAGCGGGACAGGGGGCGGCACTGAAGCTTTCTTT
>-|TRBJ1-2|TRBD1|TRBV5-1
CASSSIQGALLYGYTF
TGCGCCAGCAGCTCAATCCAGGGGGCACTACTTTATGGCTACACCTTC
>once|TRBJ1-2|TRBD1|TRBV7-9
CASSPARDRNGYTF
TGTGCCAGCAGCCCCGCTCGGGACAGGAACGGCTACACCTTC
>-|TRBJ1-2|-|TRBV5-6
CASSLFLGPYGYTF
TGTGCCAGCAGCTTGTTCCTAGGCCCCTATGGCTACACCTTC
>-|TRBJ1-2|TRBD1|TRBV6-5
CASSRGTEHGGYTF
TGTGCCAGCAGTAGAGGGACAGAGCATGGTGGCTACACCTTC
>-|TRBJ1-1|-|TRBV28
CASSHDGGPTEAFF
TGTGCCAGCAGCCACGACGGGGGGCCCACTGAAGCTTTCTTT
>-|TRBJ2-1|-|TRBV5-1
CASSLIGDEQFF
TGCGCCAGCAGCTTGATAGGGGATGAGCAGTTCTTC
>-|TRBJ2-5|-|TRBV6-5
CATGRRGVPQETQYF
TGTGCCACCGGACGACGGGGTGTTCCTCAAGAGACCCAGTACTTC
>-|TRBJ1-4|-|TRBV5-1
CASSFQGSRSNEKLFF
TGCGCCAGCTCTTTCCAGGGGAGTAGATCTAATGAAAAACTGTTTTTT
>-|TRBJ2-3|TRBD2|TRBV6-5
CASSVVAGATDTQYF
TGTGCCAGCAGTGTGGTAGCGGGGGCCACAGATACGCAGTATTTT
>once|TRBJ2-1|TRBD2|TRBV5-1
CASGFSGGANYIEQFF
TGCGCCAGCGGGTTTAGCGGGGGGGCCAATTACATTGAGCAGTTCTTC
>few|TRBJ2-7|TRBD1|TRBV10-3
CAIRYSGTGAHEQYF
TGTGCCATCAGGTACTCAGGGACAGGGGCCCACGAGCAGTACTTC
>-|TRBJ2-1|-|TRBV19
CATLGGGTPEGNEQFF
TGTGCCACCCTAGGGGGGGGCACCCCCGAGGGCAATGAGCAGTTCTTC
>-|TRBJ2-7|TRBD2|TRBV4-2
CASSQDLAGGVYEQYF
TGTGCCAGCAGCCAAGATTTGGCGGGGGGTGTTTACGAGCAGTACTTC
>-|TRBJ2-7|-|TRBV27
CASSFSASSYEQYF
TGTGCCAGCAGTTTTTCCGCTAGCTCCTACGAGCAGTACTTC
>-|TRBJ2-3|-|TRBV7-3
CASSLIPGVGTDTQYF
TGTGCCAGCAGCTTAATACCGGGGGTAGGCACAGATACGCAGTATTTT
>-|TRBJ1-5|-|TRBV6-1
CASSECGDQPQHF
TGTGCCAGCAGTGAATGCGGGGATCAGCCCCAGCATTTT
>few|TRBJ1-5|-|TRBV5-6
CASSLALRVDEPQHF
TGTGCCAGCAGCTTGGCCCTGCGGGTTGACGAGCCCCAGCATTTT
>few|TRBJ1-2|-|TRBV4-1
CASSQPGLYGYTF
TGCGCCAGCAGCCAACCAGGCCTCTATGGCTACACCTTC
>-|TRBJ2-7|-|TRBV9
CASSVGGYGGALEQYF
TGTGCCAGCAGCGTAGGTGGTTATGGGGGGGCCCTCGAGCAGTACTTC
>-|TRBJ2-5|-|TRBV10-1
CASSAQTKETQYF
TGCGCCAGCAGTGCACAGACGAAAGAGACCCAGTACTTC
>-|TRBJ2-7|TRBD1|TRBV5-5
CASSSLQGALSEQYF
TGTGCCAGCAGCTCGTTACAGGGGGCGCTAAGCGAGCAGTACTTC
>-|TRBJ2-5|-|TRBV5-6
CASSSGFYQETQYF
TGTGCCAGCAGCTCGGGTTTTTACCAAGAGACCCAGTACTTC
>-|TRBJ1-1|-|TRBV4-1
CASSRQRGSTEAFF
TGCGCCAGCAGCCGACAACGGGGTAGCACTGAAGCTTTCTTT
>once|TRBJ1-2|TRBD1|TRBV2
CASSLLGGHYGYTF
TGTGCCAGCAGTCTCCTAGGGGGCCACTATGGCTACACCTTC
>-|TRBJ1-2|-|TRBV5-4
CASSYDRDYGYTF
TGTGCCAGCAGCTACGACAGAGACTATGGCTACACCTTC
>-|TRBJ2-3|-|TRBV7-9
CASRDLADTQYF
TGTGCCAGCAGAGACCTAGCTGATACGCAGTATTTT
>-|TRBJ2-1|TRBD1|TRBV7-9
CASSSYRGNEQFF
TGTGCCAGCAGCTCATACAGGGGTAATGAGCAGTTCTTC
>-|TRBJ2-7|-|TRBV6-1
CASSEAPLESYEQYF
TGTGCCAGCAGTGAAGCTCCCCTAGAGAGCTACGAGCAGTACTTC
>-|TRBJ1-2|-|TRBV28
CASSDLDLGYTF
TGTGCCAGCAGTGACTTGGATCTGGGCTACACCTTC
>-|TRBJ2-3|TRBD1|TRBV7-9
CASSSGQGLTDTQYF
TGTGCCAGCAGCTCGGGACAGGGTTTAACAGATACGCAGTATTTT
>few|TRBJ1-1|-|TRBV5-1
CASSLENSAGPYTEAFF
TGCGCCAGCAGCTTGGAGAATTCGGCAGGTCCGTACACTGAAGCTTTCTTT
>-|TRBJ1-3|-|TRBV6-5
CASSSTDWSGNTIYF
TGTGCCAGCAGTTCCACGGATTGGAGCGGAAACACCATATATTTT
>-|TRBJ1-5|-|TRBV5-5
CASSLVTANQPQHF
TGTGCCAGCAGCTTGGTAACAGCTAATCAGCCCCAGCATTTT
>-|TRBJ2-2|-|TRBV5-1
CASTKESNTGELFF
TGCGCCAGCACTAAGGAGTCGAACACCGGGGAGCTGTTTTTT